This record looks at one TCR beta chain sequence and its context. Its antigen is unidentified. This entry belongs to a study of OX40 agonist ivuxolimab in advanced cancers. About the study: Patients in dose escalation had liver, melanoma, kidney or head and neck cancers. Findings and limits, study-wide: Determination of antigen specificity was not performed for the expanded peripheral T cells.

The CDR3 length is 13 residues. V was clipped by 7 bases and J by 2 bases, with 12 bases between them. The V gene's germline CDR1 is SQVTM and CDR2 ANQGSEA. Sequencing was performed with immunoSEQ multiplex PCR; in TCRdb, only in-frame clones are kept and a portion is missing. The sample has 50,000 to 55,000 clones, about nine tenths seen once. The sample in question was CD4+ or CD8+ T cells sorted from blood, obtained in a trial of the OX40 agonist ivuxolimab. This chain joins TRBV29-1 and TRBJ2-1; tentatively, D is TRBD2 (6 bases). The TCR comes from an adult with an advanced solid tumor such as melanoma, head and neck, liver or kidney cancer. In DNA, the CDR3 is TGCAGCGCGGATGGCGGGACCTACAATGAGCAGTTCTTC. Encoded protein: CSADGGTYNEQFF.